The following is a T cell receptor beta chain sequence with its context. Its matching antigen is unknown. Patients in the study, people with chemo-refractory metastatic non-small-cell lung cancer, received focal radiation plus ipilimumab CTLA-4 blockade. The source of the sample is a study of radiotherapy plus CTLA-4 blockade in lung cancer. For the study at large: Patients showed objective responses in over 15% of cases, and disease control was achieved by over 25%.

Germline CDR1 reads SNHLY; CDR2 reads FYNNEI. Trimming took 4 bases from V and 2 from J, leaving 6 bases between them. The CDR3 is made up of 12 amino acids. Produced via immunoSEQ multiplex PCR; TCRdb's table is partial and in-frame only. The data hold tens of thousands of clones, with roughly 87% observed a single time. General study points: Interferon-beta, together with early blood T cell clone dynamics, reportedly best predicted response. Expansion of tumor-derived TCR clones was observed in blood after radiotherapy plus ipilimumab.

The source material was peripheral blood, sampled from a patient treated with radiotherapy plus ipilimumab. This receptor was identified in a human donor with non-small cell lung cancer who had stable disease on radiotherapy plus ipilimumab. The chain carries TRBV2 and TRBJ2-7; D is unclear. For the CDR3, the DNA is TGTGCCAGCAGTGTGACCCCCTACGAGCAGTACTTC. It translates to CASSVTPYEQYF.